The 14 T cell receptor beta chains listed next were all sequenced from one sample in a study of regulatory T cells in long-lasting Graves disease. Stated time point: newly diagnosed GD, antithyroid drugs for less than 3 months. Scientists built the TCR library using RNA that was extracted from PBMCs. TCR beta libraries were built with iRepertoire HTBI primers and Arm-PCR of CDR3 regions. TCRdb independently ran MiXCR on the multiplex PCR reads; one entry per CDR3 protein. The top ten hold roughly 8.2% of the sample, which has about half a million distinct CDR3 sequences, about 12% seen once. The same sample was also studied in work on T cells in Graves' hyperthyroidism and ophthalmopathy.

The material was peripheral blood mononuclear cells (PBMCs), obtained at new diagnosis, from a patient treated with antithyroid drugs. These receptors came from a woman younger than 45 with Graves disease.

This clonotype was recorded at least ten times. V usage is TRBV20-1 and J usage is TRBJ1-4; D might be TRBD1 (6 bases). CDR1 and CDR2 (germline): DFQATT, SNEGSKA (reference sequence). The CDR3 runs 14 residues. The ends were cut back, 7 bases at V and 0 bases at J, with 12 bases in the middle. CDR3 bases: TGCAGTGTAAGGCAGGGGACAACTAATGAAAAACTGTTTTTT. It yields the protein CSVRQGTTNEKLFF.

This clonotype was detected ten times or more. J is TRBJ1-2 and V is TRBV9; no definite D call. This CDR3 is 13 amino acids long. The V and J ends lost 1 base and 4 bases respectively, with 8 bases between them. Germline V gene sequence: CDR1 SGDLS, CDR2 YYNGEE. CDR3 bases: TGTGCCAGCAGCGTATCTGACACCTATGGCTACACCTTC. This gives the protein CASSVSDTYGYTF.

This clonotype was recorded many times. The rearrangement links TRBV20-1 to TRBJ2-7; tentatively, D is TRBD1 or TRBD2 (5 bases each). V lost 3 bases, J lost 1 base, and 10 bases lay in between. The CDR3 length is 13 residues. CDR1 and CDR2 (germline): DFQATT, SNEGSKA (reference sequence). The CDR3 spells CSASWDGSYEQYF. CDR3 bases: TGCAGTGCTAGTTGGGACGGGTCCTACGAGCAGTACTTC.

This clonotype was counted many times. The V gene is TRBV12-3 or TRBV12-4, the J gene TRBJ2-3, with unresolved D. Trimming left V 3 bases short and J 14 bases short, with 15 bases between. This CDR3 is 12 amino acids long. The CDR3 sequence: CASSLARHGRYF. CDR3 sequence (DNA): TGTGCCAGCAGTTTGGCCCGACATGGGCGGTATTTT.

Ten or more counts support this clonotype. This chain uses TRBV5-6 with TRBJ2-7, with a weak D call TRBD2 (5 bases). The CDR3 contains 13 residues. V was clipped by 0 bases and J by 7 bases, with 11 bases between them. Germline V CDR1 and CDR2: SGHDT, YYEEEE. The DNA for the CDR3 is TGTGCCAGCAGCTTGGATGGGCCGGGGGAGCAGTACTTC. Protein: CASSLDGPGEQYF.

Comments on this clonotype: The likely explanation is a read error, given a far larger clone one base away. The chain couples TRBV6-5 to TRBJ2-5; 12 positions agree with TRBD2. Germline V gene sequence: CDR1 MNHEY, CDR2 SVGAGI. The CDR3 is made up of 14 amino acids. Trimming cost V 2 bases and J 6 bases; bases outside gene matches: 1. The CDR3 region has the DNA TGTGCCAGCAGTTACGGGACTAGCGGGCAGACCCAGTACTTC. Protein: CASSYGTSGQTQYF.

This clonotype appeared many times. V and J are TRBV6-1 and TRBJ1-6; D not resolved. Germline loops: CDR1 MNHNS, CDR2 SASEGT. The CDR3 has 14 residues. V lost 6 bases to trimming and J lost 2 bases, with 8 bases between them. Here the CDR3 DNA reads TGTGCCAGCAGCGCCGGGCCCTATAATTCACCCCTCCACTTT. This translates into CASSAGPYNSPLHF.

The CDR3 nucleotides are TGCGCCAGCAGCCAAGACGAACAGGAGGGCTACGAGCAGTACTTC. The encoded protein is CASSQDEQEGYEQYF. The rearrangement uses TRBV4-1 and TRBJ2-7; a weak D match, TRBD2 (6 bases). CDR1 is MGHRA, CDR2 YSYEKL, per germline. The CDR3 covers 15 residues. The ends were cut back, 0 bases at V and 3 bases at J, with 12 bases in the middle.

This clonotype was recorded at least ten times. The rearrangement joins TRBV27 to TRBJ1-1, with a tentative D call TRBD1 (5 bases). The V and J ends lost 3 bases and 1 base respectively, with 15 bases between them. Germline assignment: CDR1 MNHEY and CDR2 SMNVEV (reference sequence). The CDR3 has 16 residues. The CDR3 coding sequence is TGTGCCAGCAGTTTCGGCGGGGGGGGATCGAACACTGAAGCTTTCTTT. The encoded protein is CASSFGGGGSNTEAFF.

J is TRBJ1-2 and V is TRBV6-2 or TRBV6-3; 9 bases are a match to TRBD1. The CDR3 consists of 15 residues. V was pared by 0 bases and J by 7 bases, with 6 bases of the junction left unmatched. CDR1 is MNHEY and CDR2 is SVGEGT in the germline V gene. The CDR3, as DNA: TGTGCCAGCAGTTACTCGAACAGGGGGCGAGGTGGCTACACCTTC. This sequence encodes CASSYSNRGRGGYTF.

In its sample, this clonotype was seen many times. The chain has TRBV2 and TRBJ2-7; D unresolved. V dropped 5 bases and J dropped 5 bases, with 16 bases sitting between them. The CDR3 contains 14 residues. Per the germline V gene, CDR1 is SNHLY and CDR2 is FYNNEI. CDR3 DNA: TGTGCCAGCAGTCCGGAAGGGTCCTCGAACGAGCAGTACTTC. Encoded protein: CASSPEGSSNEQYF.

This clonotype occurred many times. V is TRBV29-1 and J is TRBJ2-7; tentatively, D is TRBD1 or TRBD2 (6 bases each). CDR1 is SQVTM, CDR2 ANQGSEA, per germline. The CDR3 sequence is 15 residues long. The ends were cut back, 3 bases at V and 5 bases at J, with 20 bases in the middle. CDR3 residues: CSVDTGGGGVHEQYF. For the CDR3, the DNA is TGCAGCGTTGACACCGGGGGCGGAGGGGTACACGAGCAGTACTTC.

This clonotype was detected many times. This chain links TRBV28 with TRBJ2-7; 9 bases fit TRBD2. The germline gives CDR1 MDHEN, CDR2 SYDVKM. The CDR3 is 17 residues long. Trimming took 5 bases from V and 3 from J; bases not matched to a gene: 14. The CDR3 region has the DNA TGTGCCAGCAGTCTTCCCCCCAGCGGGAGGCCTTACTACGAGCAGTACTTC. It encodes CASSLPPSGRPYYEQYF.

This clonotype occurred many times. V usage is TRBV27 and J usage is TRBJ2-1; TRBD1 matches 12 bases. In germline, CDR1 is MNHEY, CDR2 SMNVEV (reference sequence). With V trimmed by 5 bases and J by 10 bases, 9 bases remained unmatched. The CDR3 runs to 15 residues. The CDR3 protein is CASSTPGQGAIEQFF. CDR3 nucleotides: TGTGCCAGCAGTACACCGGGACAGGGGGCTATAGAGCAGTTCTTC.